This TCR beta chain was recovered during a study of CXCR4 blockade with PD-1 therapy in pancreatic cancer. The CDR3 length is 16 residues. The germline CDR1 and CDR2 sequences are KGHSH and LQKENI. V trimming: 4 bases; J trimming: 8 bases; junction bases outside the gene matches: 10. The table came from immunoSEQ multiplex PCR; TCRdb's copy has only in-frame clones and leaves some out. In the table there are thousands of clones, less than 50% of which are singletons. This clone appeared a few times. The chain couples TRBV18 to TRBJ1-4; 10 nucleotides line up with TRBD1. The source is a human donor with pancreatic ductal adenocarcinoma. Sequencing was done on a sample of tumor tissue. CDR3 bases: TGTGCCAGCTCACTCGATACCGGGACAGGGGAGGAAAAACTGTTTTTT. Amino acid sequence: CASSLDTGTGEEKLFF.